The 27 T cell receptor beta chains below were found in one sample sequenced in a study of identical twins. TCRdb recomputed calls from the 5' RACE reads with MiXCR, one row per CDR3 protein. Here the sample spans 450,000 to 600,000 distinct CDR3 sequences, approximately 20% being singletons. The same sample was also studied in work on yellow fever vaccine responses in identical twins.

Sequences were obtained from CD4+ T cells sorted from blood. The receptors stem from a woman between 18 and 29 years old in good health.

This clonotype was found a few times. This chain uses TRBV24-1 with TRBJ2-1; D perhaps matches TRBD2 (6 bases). V was clipped by 10 bases and J by 4 bases, with 19 bases between them. Germline assignment: CDR1 KGHDR and CDR2 SFDVKD. CDR3 length: 15 residues. In nucleotides, the CDR3 is TGTGCCACTGCCCCTGGGTCGGGAGCGTACAATGAGCAGTTCTTC. Encoded protein: CATAPGSGAYNEQFF.

This rearrangement joins TRBV5-1 to TRBJ2-3; D possibly corresponds to TRBD1 (5 bases). The CDR3 has 15 amino acids. In germline, CDR1 is SGHRS, CDR2 YFSETQ. The V gene lost 0 bases and the J gene lost 0 bases, with 8 bases spanning the gap. CDR3 protein: CASSLVGASTDTQYF. The CDR3 region has the DNA TGCGCCAGCAGCTTGGTAGGGGCTAGCACAGATACGCAGTATTTT.

Notes on this clonotype: A read error may account for a junction end that differs from germline. This chain joins TRBV20-1 and TRBJ2-3, with 9 nucleotides matching TRBD2. The CDR3 is 15 amino acids. Germline CDR1 is DFQATT and CDR2 is SNEGSKA (reference sequence). In DNA, the CDR3 is TGCAGTGCTAGTCTAGCGGGATTTTCGGCAGATACGCAGTGTTTT. It translates to CSASLAGFSADTQCF.

The V and J genes are TRBV7-9 and TRBJ1-1; unclear D gene. Germline CDR1 and CDR2: SEHNR and FQNEAQ (reference sequence). The CDR3 runs to 12 residues. Trimming removed 5 bases at V and 11 bases at J, with 15 bases between. DNA for the CDR3: TGTGCCAGCAGCCCAGGCGCCAGGCTGGCTTTCTTT. Translating gives CASSPGARLAFF.

This clonotype showed up just a few times. Written as DNA, the CDR3 is TGTGCCAGCAGTTTCCCCGACACTGAAGCTTTCTTT. Translating gives CASSFPDTEAFF. This sequence joins TRBV12-3 or TRBV12-4 and TRBJ1-1; D uncertain. The CDR3 extends over 12 amino acids. V lost 3 bases and J lost 3, with 5 bases in between.

The gene calls are TRBV2 and TRBJ2-5; tentative D call: TRBD1 (6 bases). This CDR3 comprises 13 residues. V lost 7 bases to trimming and J lost 2 bases, with 11 bases between them. Germline values: CDR1 SNHLY, CDR2 FYNNEI. CDR3 DNA: TGTGCCAGCAAGGGGGACCCTCAAGAGACCCAGTACTTC. It encodes CASKGDPQETQYF.

This chain links TRBV12-3 or TRBV12-4 with TRBJ2-1, with D perhaps matching TRBD1 (6 bases). V gave up 5 bases and J gave up 0 bases, with 11 bases separating them. The CDR3 is 15 residues long. CDR3 sequence: CASSGQTDSYNEQFF. CDR3 nucleotide sequence: TGTGCCAGCAGTGGACAGACCGACTCCTACAATGAGCAGTTCTTC.

The chain couples TRBV12-3 or TRBV12-4 to TRBJ2-2; D perhaps matches TRBD1 (6 bases). The CDR3 is 14 amino acids. The V and J ends lost 4 bases and 4 bases respectively, with 10 bases between them. The CDR3 protein is CASSWTAGTGELFF. CDR3 bases: TGTGCCAGCAGTTGGACAGCTGGCACCGGGGAGCTGTTTTTT.

This clonotype was seen only a few times. CDR3 amino acids: CSARGGTSGRGNEQFF. The CDR3, as DNA: TGCAGTGCTAGAGGTGGGACTAGCGGGAGGGGGAATGAGCAGTTCTTC. The J gene is TRBJ2-1, the V gene TRBV20-1, with 16 bases that match TRBD2. The CDR3 is 16 amino acids. Germline V gene sequence: CDR1 DFQATT, CDR2 SNEGSKA (reference sequence). Germline trimming cut 1 base from V and 7 bases from J; bases unmatched to any gene: 4.

This clonotype appeared many times. J is TRBJ1-2 and V is TRBV10-3; D remains unclear. V was pared by 5 bases and J by 2 bases, with 9 bases between. This CDR3 spans 13 amino acids. From germline, CDR1 is ENHRY and CDR2 SYGVKD. The DNA of the CDR3 is TGTGCCATCAGTAAGGACCCAAACTATGGCTACACCTTC. Amino acid sequence: CAISKDPNYGYTF.

V and J are TRBV5-1 and TRBJ1-2, with TRBD1 matching 8 bases. Trimming removed 3 bases from V and 8 bases from J; junction bases left unmatched: 6. The CDR3 extends over 13 amino acids. Germline CDR1 and CDR2: SGHRS and YFSETQ. The CDR3 DNA is TGCGCCAGCAGCTCGGACAGGGTGCACGGCTACACCTTC. Amino acids: CASSSDRVHGYTF. Complete variable domain (other parts from reference TRBV5-1 and TRBJ1-2): KAGVTQTPRYLIKTRGQQVTLSCSPISGHRSVSWYQQTPGQGLQFLFEYFSETQRNKGNFPGRFSGRQFSNSRSEMNVSTLELGDSALYLCASSSDRVHGYTFGSGTRLTVV.

This clonotype was counted between two and nine times. The chain joins TRBV20-1 to TRBJ2-5; perhaps TRBD2 as D (6 bases). Per germline, CDR1 DFQATT and CDR2 SNEGSKA (reference sequence). The CDR3 covers 13 residues. The germline V and J ends were trimmed by 1 base and 8 bases, with 14 bases remaining between them. This CDR3 reads CSARGDSIDTQYF. CDR3 coding DNA: TGCAGTGCTAGAGGGGACTCTATAGACACCCAGTACTTC.

This clonotype appeared a few times. The chain recombines TRBV12-3 or TRBV12-4 with TRBJ2-6; D gene uncertain. Trimming left V 3 bases short and J 2 bases short, with 8 bases between. This CDR3 region has 15 residues. DNA for the CDR3: TGTGCCAGCAGTTTGTCGGCGGCTGGGGCCAACGTCCTGACTTTC. Translation gives CASSLSAAGANVLTF.

CDR3 coding DNA: TGTGCCAGCAGCTTGGGGCTCCCGAGCGGGGAGCTGTTTTTT. Protein product: CASSLGLPSGELFF. The V call is TRBV5-5, the J call TRBJ2-2; D not resolved. Between the trimmed V and J ends, which lost 0 bases and 7 bases, there was a span of 10 bases. This CDR3 spans 14 amino acids. Germline V gene data show CDR1 as SGHKS and CDR2 as YYEKEE (reference sequence).

V is TRBV11-2 and J is TRBJ1-4, with D maybe TRBD1 (5 bases). The CDR3 totals 17 residues. In germline, CDR1 is SGHAT, CDR2 FQNNGV. Trimming removed 1 base from V and 0 bases from J, with 12 bases in between. CDR3 amino acids: CASSLVLRGPTNEKLFF. For the CDR3, the DNA is TGTGCCAGCAGCTTAGTACTTCGGGGCCCAACTAATGAAAAACTGTTTTTT. The full variable domain, with the rest looked up from reference TRBV11-2 and TRBJ1-4, is EAGVAQSPRYKIIEKRQSVAFWCNPISGHATLYWYQQILGQGPKLLIQFQNNGVVDDSQLPKDRFSAERLKGVDSTLKIQPAKLEDSAVYLCASSLVLRGPTNEKLFFGSGTQLSVL.

This clonotype turned up a few times. The rearrangement links TRBV2 to TRBJ2-1; 7 nucleotides match TRBD1. The germline gives CDR1 SNHLY, CDR2 FYNNEI. The CDR3 is 15 amino acids. Losses at the gene ends were 7 bases for V and 8 bases for J; bases not matched to a gene: 14. CDR3 sequence reads: CASTSQGTQGDEQFF. As DNA, the CDR3 is TGTGCCAGCACGAGCCAGGGTACCCAGGGGGATGAGCAGTTCTTC.

This clonotype was seen a handful of times. V gene TRBV5-1 combines with J gene TRBJ2-1; 7 bases fit TRBD2. There are 17 residues in the CDR3. Germline CDR1 and CDR2: SGHRS and YFSETQ. V lost 6 bases and J lost 6; bases outside the gene matches: 18. Here the CDR3 reads CASTTLGEGGPVNEQFF. As DNA, the CDR3 is TGCGCCAGCACCACGTTAGGTGAGGGAGGGCCAGTCAATGAGCAGTTCTTC.

This clonotype was picked up many times. The chain joins TRBV20-1 to TRBJ2-7; 10 bases align to TRBD2. V was pared by 2 bases and J by 5 bases, with 3 bases of the junction left unmatched. CDR3 length: 13 residues. Germline V CDR1 and CDR2: DFQATT, SNEGSKA (reference sequence). The CDR3 spells CSARLAGVNEQYF. The DNA for the CDR3 is TGCAGTGCTAGACTAGCGGGAGTCAACGAGCAGTACTTC.

This clonotype was found a few times. The V and J genes are TRBV18 and TRBJ2-3; the D gene is possibly TRBD1 (5 bases). V lost 3 bases to trimming and J lost 6 bases, with 7 bases between them. The CDR3 consists of 12 residues. Germline CDR1 and CDR2: KGHSH and LQKENI. CDR3 in amino acids: CASSPRVDTQYF. The CDR3, as DNA: TGTGCCAGCTCACCCAGGGTGGATACGCAGTATTTT.

This clonotype was counted a few times. The CDR3 coding sequence is TGTGCCAGCAGCGTACGGACTAGCGGGAGCTCAGGACCAGATACGCAGTATTTT. Protein: CASSVRTSGSSGPDTQYF. The chain has TRBV9 and TRBJ2-3; TRBD2 matches 13 bases. Germline-derived CDR1 and CDR2 are SGDLS and YYNGEE. Losses at the gene ends were 1 base for V and 4 bases for J; bases not matched to a gene: 9. This CDR3 comprises 18 residues.

Only a few counts were recorded for this clonotype. The gene calls are TRBV12-3 or TRBV12-4 and TRBJ1-1, with no clear D. V was cut by 4 bases and J by 3 bases, with 12 bases left in between. This CDR3 spans 14 amino acids. The CDR3 region has the DNA TGTGCCAGCAGTTCTGTTAAACGGGACACTGAAGCTTTCTTT. Translation: CASSSVKRDTEAFF.

V and J are TRBV7-2 and TRBJ2-4; 8 bases agree with TRBD1. V trimming: 1 base; J trimming: 6 bases; junction bases outside the gene matches: 8. The CDR3 sequence is 16 residues long. Germline V gene sequence: CDR1 SGHTA, CDR2 FQGNSA. For the CDR3, the DNA is TGTGCCAGCAGCTTAGTTGGGACAGGAAACTTAAACATTCAGTACTTC. Translating gives CASSLVGTGNLNIQYF. The variable domain in full, completed from reference TRBV7-2 and TRBJ2-4, reads GAGVSQSPSNKVTEKGKDVELRCDPISGHTALYWYRQSLGQGLEFLIYFQGNSAPDKSGLPSDRFSAERTGGSVSTLTIQRTQQEDSAVYLCASSLVGTGNLNIQYFGAGTRLSVL.

CDR3 sequence (DNA): TGTGCCAGCAGCTTAGGGACCGTTGGGAACACTGAAGCTTTCTTT. Residues: CASSLGTVGNTEAFF. The chain carries TRBV11-2 and TRBJ1-1; D unclear. This CDR3 contains 15 residues. Germline loops: CDR1 SGHAT, CDR2 FQNNGV. The ends were cut back, 1 base at V and 1 base at J, with 10 bases in the middle. The complete variable domain, with remaining parts taken from reference TRBV11-2 and TRBJ1-1, reads EAGVAQSPRYKIIEKRQSVAFWCNPISGHATLYWYQQILGQGPKLLIQFQNNGVVDDSQLPKDRFSAERLKGVDSTLKIQPAKLEDSAVYLCASSLGTVGNTEAFFGQGTRLTVV.

This clonotype was detected many times. The chain carries TRBV5-1 and TRBJ1-1; maybe TRBD1 (6 bases). Germline assignment: CDR1 SGHRS and CDR2 YFSETQ. Trimming shortened V by 0 bases and J by 2 bases, and 11 bases separated the two germline ends. The CDR3 loop spans 15 amino acids. The CDR3 DNA reads as TGCGCCAGCAGCTTGGGTGGACAGATTAACACTGAAGCTTTCTTT. Its translation is CASSLGGQINTEAFF.

The J gene is TRBJ2-2, the V gene TRBV20-1; TRBD2 aligns across 9 bases. The CDR3 covers 15 residues. CDR1 is DFQATT, CDR2 SNEGSKA, per germline (reference sequence). The junction had 4 bases not matched to a gene; V was cut back by 2 bases and J by 3 bases. This chain's CDR3 is CSARSQREDTGELFF. The DNA for the CDR3 is TGCAGTGCTAGAAGCCAGCGGGAGGACACCGGGGAGCTGTTTTTT.

This clonotype was observed a handful of times. The chain employs TRBV9 and TRBJ1-1; D perhaps matches TRBD1 (6 bases). Germline CDR1 is SGDLS and CDR2 is YYNGEE. The CDR3 spans 16 residues. The V and J ends lost 3 bases and 1 base respectively, with 16 bases between them. The DNA of the CDR3 is TGTGCCAGCAGCGCCGTTGGGACACTAAAGAACACTGAAGCTTTCTTT. Protein: CASSAVGTLKNTEAFF.

This sequence joins TRBV18 and TRBJ1-1, with a possible D match to TRBD1 (5 bases). From germline, CDR1 is KGHSH and CDR2 LQKENI. The CDR3 consists of 13 residues. V dropped 5 bases and J dropped 5 bases, with 12 bases sitting between them. CDR3: CASSISQGTEAFF. CDR3 DNA: TGTGCCAGCTCAATTAGTCAGGGTACTGAAGCTTTCTTT. The entire variable domain, with the rest obtained from reference TRBV18 and TRBJ1-1, is as follows: NAGVMQNPRHLVRRRGQEARLRCSPMKGHSHVYWYRQLPEEGLKFMVYLQKENIIDESGMPKERFSAEFPKEGPSILRIQQVVRGDSAAYFCASSISQGTEAFFGQGTRLTVV.